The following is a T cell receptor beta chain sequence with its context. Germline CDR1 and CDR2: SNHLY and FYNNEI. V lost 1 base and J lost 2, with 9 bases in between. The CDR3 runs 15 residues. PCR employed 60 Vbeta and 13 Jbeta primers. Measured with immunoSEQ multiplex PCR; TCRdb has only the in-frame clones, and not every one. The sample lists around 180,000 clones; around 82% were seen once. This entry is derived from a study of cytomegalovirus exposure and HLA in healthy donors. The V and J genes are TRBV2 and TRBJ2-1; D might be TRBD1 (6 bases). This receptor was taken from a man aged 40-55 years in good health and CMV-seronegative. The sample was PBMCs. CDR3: CASSEGQGTYNEQFF. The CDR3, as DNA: TGTGCCAGCAGTGAAGGGCAGGGGACCTACAATGAGCAGTTCTTC.